A selection of T cell receptor beta chains follows, all from one sample in a study of CD8+ T cells in alopecia areata. TCRdb's copy holds only in-frame clones and misses some; the assay was immunoSEQ multiplex PCR. In the table there are roughly 230,000 clones, around 43% of which are singletons. Sequencing used CD4+ T cells sorted from blood, obtained at approximately week 37, from a patient treated with tofacitinib. The source of these receptors is a human donor with alopecia areata. Each CDR3 is given with its conserved first and last residue. A D gene is named only where the DNA matches it firmly. Clone size is not always given. Where it is, it says once, few, many or a class for expanded clones.

TGTGCCAGCAGTACAAGACTAGCGGGGAACAATGAGCAGTTCTTC	CASSTRLAGNNEQFF	few	TRBV2	TRBD2	TRBJ2-1
TGCGCCAGCAGCCAAGATTATGGGGCTAACATTCAGTACTTC	CASSQDYGANIQYF	few	TRBV4-1	.	TRBJ2-4
TGTGCCAGCAGCTTGACAGGGAGGGAGACCCAGTACTTC	CASSLTGRETQYF	.	TRBV5-4	.	TRBJ2-5
TGTGCCAGCAGCCCACCAGCGGGATTCGGCGGCGAGCAGTACTTC	CASSPPAGFGGEQYF	.	TRBV7-2	TRBD2	TRBJ2-7
TGCAGCGTTGAAGCGGGAGGGGCTAGGGAGCAGTACTTC	CSVEAGGAREQYF	few	TRBV29-1	TRBD2	TRBJ2-7
TGTGCCAGCAGCCTAGGGACTGCTGCGTTGGCCGAGCAGTACTTC	CASSLGTAALAEQYF	.	TRBV11-2	.	TRBJ2-7
TGCAGCGCGGCGAGGAGCAATCAGCCCCAGCATTTT	CSAARSNQPQHF	.	TRBV29-1	.	TRBJ1-5
TGTGCCAGCAGGGACACAGGGGGAGTCACTGAAGCTTTCTTT	CASRDTGGVTEAFF	.	TRBV7-9	TRBD1	TRBJ1-1
TGCAGCGTTGCTCCAGGGAATAGCAATCAGCCCCAGCATTTT	CSVAPGNSNQPQHF	.	TRBV29-1	.	TRBJ1-5
TGTGCCAGCAGCGGGCCCCCCCTAGCGGGCAATGAGCAGTTCTTC	CASSGPPLAGNEQFF	.	TRBV9	TRBD2	TRBJ2-1
TGCGCCAGCAGCTTGGACCTAGCGCGATCCTACGAGCAGTACTTC	CASSLDLARSYEQYF	few	TRBV5-1	.	TRBJ2-7
TGTGCCACCAGGTCACCGTCTAGCGGGAGGATCAATGAGCAGTTCTTC	CATRSPSSGRINEQFF	.	TRBV15	TRBD2	TRBJ2-1
TGTGCCAGCTCACCATCAGGACTAGCGGGAGACCCAGATACGCAGTATTTT	CASSPSGLAGDPDTQYF	.	TRBV18	TRBD2	TRBJ2-3
TGTGCCAGCAGCTTAGAGGGAGGGGGAACCTACAATGAGCAGTTCTTC	CASSLEGGGTYNEQFF	.	TRBV7-2	.	TRBJ2-1
TGCGCCAGCAACAAGCCTGGGGGGACTGAAGCTTTCTTT	CASNKPGGTEAFF	few	TRBV5-1	.	TRBJ1-1
TGTGCCAGCAGTACCCCGAAGAGGGCCCACGAGCAGTACTTC	CASSTPKRAHEQYF	few	TRBV28	.	TRBJ2-7
TGTGCCAGCCGCCTCGGAGGGGGAGACTATGGCTACACCTTC	CASRLGGGDYGYTF	.	TRBV6-5	.	TRBJ1-2
TGTAGCTGCACAGTAACAGATACGCAGTATTTT	CSCTVTDTQYF	.	TRBV7-2	.	TRBJ2-3
TGTGCCAGCAGCTTAAGACGGGAGGGCGAGCAGTACTTC	CASSLRREGEQYF	few	TRBV7-2	TRBD2	TRBJ2-7
TGTGCCAGCAGCCCCGCCAGGAATCAGCCCCAGCATTTT	CASSPARNQPQHF	.	TRBV7-2	.	TRBJ1-5
TGTGCCACCAGCAACGGACAGTTTGTTCCTGAAGCTTTCTTT	CATSNGQFVPEAFF	few	TRBV15	.	TRBJ1-1
TGTGCCATCAGTGACCATTCTAGAGTATTAGCCAAAAACATTCAGTACTTC	CAISDHSRVLAKNIQYF	few	TRBV10-3	.	TRBJ2-4
TGCGCCAGCAGCTTCGTCGGGGAGACTTACAATGAGCAGTTCTTC	CASSFVGETYNEQFF	.	TRBV5-1	.	TRBJ2-1
TGTGCCAGCAGTTTAGGGGAATCTAGCAATCAGCCCCAGCATTTT	CASSLGESSNQPQHF	.	TRBV28	.	TRBJ1-5
TGTGCCAGCAGTCTTAGCGGGAGGGGGACCGGGGAGCTGTTTTTT	CASSLSGRGTGELFF	.	TRBV2	TRBD2	TRBJ2-2
TGTGCCTGGACAAGGGGGCAAACTAATGAAAAACTGTTTTTT	CAWTRGQTNEKLFF	.	TRBV30	TRBD1	TRBJ1-4
TGTGCCAGCAGCTTGTACAACGCCAAAAACATTCAGTACTTC	CASSLYNAKNIQYF	.	TRBV7-8	.	TRBJ2-4
TGCGCCAGCAGCCAAGATAGAGGGGAGGGCACTGAAGCTTTCTTT	CASSQDRGEGTEAFF	few	TRBV4-1	.	TRBJ1-1
TGTGCCAGCAATCGGGACTGGAGAACAGGGGACGGTGAGACCCAGTACTTC	CASNRDWRTGDGETQYF	few	TRBV9	.	TRBJ2-5
TGTGCCAGCAGCGTCAAGGGCAATCAGCCCCAGCATTTT	CASSVKGNQPQHF	.	TRBV7-2	.	TRBJ1-5
TGTGCCAGCAGCTTTTCGACAGGGGGCACTGAAGCTTTCTTT	CASSFSTGGTEAFF	.	TRBV11-1	TRBD1	TRBJ1-1